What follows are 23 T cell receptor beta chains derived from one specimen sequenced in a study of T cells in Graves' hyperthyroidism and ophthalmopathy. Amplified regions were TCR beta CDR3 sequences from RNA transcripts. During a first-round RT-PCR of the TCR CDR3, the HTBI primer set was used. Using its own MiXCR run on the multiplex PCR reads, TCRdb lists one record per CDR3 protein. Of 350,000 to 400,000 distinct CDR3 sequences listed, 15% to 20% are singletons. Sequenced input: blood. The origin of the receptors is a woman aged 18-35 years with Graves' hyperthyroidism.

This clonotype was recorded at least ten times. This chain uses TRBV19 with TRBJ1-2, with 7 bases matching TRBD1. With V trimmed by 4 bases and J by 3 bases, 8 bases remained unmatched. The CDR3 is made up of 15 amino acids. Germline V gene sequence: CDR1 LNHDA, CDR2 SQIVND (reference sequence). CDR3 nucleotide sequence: TGTGCCAGTAGTACGGGGACAGCGCTAGACTATGGCTACACCTTC. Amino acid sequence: CASSTGTALDYGYTF.

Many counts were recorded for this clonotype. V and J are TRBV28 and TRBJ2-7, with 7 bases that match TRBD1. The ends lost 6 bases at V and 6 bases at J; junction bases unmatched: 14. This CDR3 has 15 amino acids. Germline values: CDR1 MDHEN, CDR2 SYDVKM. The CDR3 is CASRPQGREFGEQYF. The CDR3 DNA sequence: TGTGCCAGCAGGCCACAGGGGAGAGAATTTGGCGAGCAGTACTTC.

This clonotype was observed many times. CDR3 sequence reads: CAWTPLESEQYF. The DNA for the CDR3 is TGTGCCTGGACCCCCCTTGAGAGCGAGCAGTACTTC. The rearrangement uses TRBV30 and TRBJ2-7; no clear D gene. Germline CDR1 reads GTSNPN; CDR2 reads SVGIG (reference sequence). With 4 bases removed from V and 6 bases from J, the gap between germline ends came to 13 bases. The CDR3 covers 12 residues.

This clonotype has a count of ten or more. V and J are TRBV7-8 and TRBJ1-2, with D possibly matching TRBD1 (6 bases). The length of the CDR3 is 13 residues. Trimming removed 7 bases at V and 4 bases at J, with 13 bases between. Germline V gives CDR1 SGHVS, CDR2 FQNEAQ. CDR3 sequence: CASTHREGYGYTF. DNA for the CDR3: TGTGCCAGCACCCACAGGGAGGGCTATGGCTACACCTTC.

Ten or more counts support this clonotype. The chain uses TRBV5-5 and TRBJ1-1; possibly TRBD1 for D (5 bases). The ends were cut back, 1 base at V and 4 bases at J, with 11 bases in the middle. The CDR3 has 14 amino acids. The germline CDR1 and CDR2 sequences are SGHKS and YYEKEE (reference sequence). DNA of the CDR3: TGTGCCAGCAGCTTGATGGGGGTAGGCACTGAAGCTTTCTTT. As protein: CASSLMGVGTEAFF.

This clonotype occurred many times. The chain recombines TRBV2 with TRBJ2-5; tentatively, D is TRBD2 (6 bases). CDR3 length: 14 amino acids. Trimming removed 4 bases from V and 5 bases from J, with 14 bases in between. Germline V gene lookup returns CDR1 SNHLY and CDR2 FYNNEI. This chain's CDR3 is CASSAELGRETQYF. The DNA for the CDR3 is TGTGCCAGCAGTGCCGAGTTGGGGAGGGAGACCCAGTACTTC.

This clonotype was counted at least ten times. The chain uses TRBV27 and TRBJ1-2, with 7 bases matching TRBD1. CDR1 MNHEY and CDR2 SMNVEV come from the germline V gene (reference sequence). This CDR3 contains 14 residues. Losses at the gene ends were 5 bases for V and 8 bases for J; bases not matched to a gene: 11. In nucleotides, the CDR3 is TGTGCCAGCAGTCAAATTACAGGGGAGTGGGGCTACACCTTC. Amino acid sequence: CASSQITGEWGYTF.

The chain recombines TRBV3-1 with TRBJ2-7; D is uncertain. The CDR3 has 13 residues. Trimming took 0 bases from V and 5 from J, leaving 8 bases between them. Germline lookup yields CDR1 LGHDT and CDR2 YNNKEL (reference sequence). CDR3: CASSQDWSDEQYF. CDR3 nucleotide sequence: TGTGCCAGCAGCCAAGATTGGAGCGACGAGCAGTACTTC.

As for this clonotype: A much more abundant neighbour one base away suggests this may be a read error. CDR3 residues: CASSRRRLQETKYF. In nucleotides, the CDR3 is TGTGCCAGCAGCCGCAGAAGACTCCAAGAGACCAAGTACTTC. The rearrangement uses TRBV12-3 or TRBV12-4 and TRBJ2-5, with no clear D. The CDR3 contains 14 residues.

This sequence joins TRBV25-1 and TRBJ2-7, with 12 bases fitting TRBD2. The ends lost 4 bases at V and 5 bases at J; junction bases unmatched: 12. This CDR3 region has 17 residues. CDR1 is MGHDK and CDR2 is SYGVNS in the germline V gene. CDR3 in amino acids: CASSAPGTSGPTDEQYF. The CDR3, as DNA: TGTGCCAGCAGTGCCCCCGGGACTAGCGGGCCAACCGACGAGCAGTACTTC.

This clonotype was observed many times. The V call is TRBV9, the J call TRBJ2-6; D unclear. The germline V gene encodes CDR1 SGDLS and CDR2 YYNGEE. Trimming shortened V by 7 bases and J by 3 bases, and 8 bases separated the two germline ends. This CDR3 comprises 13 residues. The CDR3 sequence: CASRTGGANVLTF. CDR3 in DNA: TGTGCCAGCCGGACCGGTGGGGCCAACGTCCTGACTTTC.

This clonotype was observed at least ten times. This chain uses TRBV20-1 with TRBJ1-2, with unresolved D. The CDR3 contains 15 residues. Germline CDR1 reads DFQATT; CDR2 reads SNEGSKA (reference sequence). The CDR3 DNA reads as TGCTCACCCGATAGTTCAAGGATTGAGGGCTATGGCTACACCTTC. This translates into CSPDSSRIEGYGYTF.

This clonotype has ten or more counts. CDR3 in amino acids: CATSDLPLIRQKNTEAFF. CDR3 DNA: TGTGCCACCAGTGATTTGCCGTTAATTAGGCAGAAGAACACTGAAGCTTTCTTT. The gene calls are TRBV24-1 and TRBJ1-1; D is unclear. V gave up 0 bases and J gave up 1 base, with 17 bases separating them. This CDR3 is 18 amino acids long. The V gene's germline CDR1 is KGHDR and CDR2 SFDVKD.

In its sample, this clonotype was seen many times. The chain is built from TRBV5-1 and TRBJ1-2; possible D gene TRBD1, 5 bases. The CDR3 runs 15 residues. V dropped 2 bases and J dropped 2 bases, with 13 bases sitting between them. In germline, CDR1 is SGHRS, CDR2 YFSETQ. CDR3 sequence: CASSLPGLTNYGYTF. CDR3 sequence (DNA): TGCGCCAGCAGCTTACCGGGACTGACAAACTATGGCTACACCTTC.

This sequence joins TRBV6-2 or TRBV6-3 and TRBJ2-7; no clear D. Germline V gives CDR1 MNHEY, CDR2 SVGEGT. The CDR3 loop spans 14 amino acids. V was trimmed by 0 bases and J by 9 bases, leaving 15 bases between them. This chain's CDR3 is CASSYSKGLRGQYF. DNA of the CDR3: TGTGCCAGCAGTTACTCGAAGGGATTACGTGGGCAGTACTTC.

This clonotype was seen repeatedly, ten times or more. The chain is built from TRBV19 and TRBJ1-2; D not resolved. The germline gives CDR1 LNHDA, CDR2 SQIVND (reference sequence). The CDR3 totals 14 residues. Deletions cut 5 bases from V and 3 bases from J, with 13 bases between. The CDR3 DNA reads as TGTGCCAGTAGTTCGTGGGCCTCTGACTATGGCTACACCTTC. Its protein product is CASSSWASDYGYTF.

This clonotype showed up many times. The CDR3 DNA sequence: TGTGCCAGCAAGGGAGTCTCTGGGGCCAACGTCCTGACTTTC. Amino acid sequence: CASKGVSGANVLTF. This chain joins TRBV2 and TRBJ2-6, with D tentatively TRBD2 (5 bases). This CDR3 has 14 residues. Trimming cost V 7 bases and J 0 bases, with 7 bases left between them. Germline loops: CDR1 SNHLY, CDR2 FYNNEI. The entire variable domain, with the rest obtained from reference TRBV2 and TRBJ2-6, is as follows: EPEVTQTPSHQVTQMGQEVILRCVPISNHLYFYWYRQILGQKVEFLVSFYNNEISEKSEIFDDQFSVERPDGSNFTLKIRSTKLEDSAMYFCASKGVSGANVLTFGAGSRLTVL.

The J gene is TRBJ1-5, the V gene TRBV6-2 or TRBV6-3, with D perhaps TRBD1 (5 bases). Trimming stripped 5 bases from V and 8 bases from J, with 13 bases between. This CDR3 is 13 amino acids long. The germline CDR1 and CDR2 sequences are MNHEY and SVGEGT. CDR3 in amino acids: CASSLQDGEPQHF. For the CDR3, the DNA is TGTGCCAGCAGTCTACAGGACGGGGAGCCCCAGCATTTT.

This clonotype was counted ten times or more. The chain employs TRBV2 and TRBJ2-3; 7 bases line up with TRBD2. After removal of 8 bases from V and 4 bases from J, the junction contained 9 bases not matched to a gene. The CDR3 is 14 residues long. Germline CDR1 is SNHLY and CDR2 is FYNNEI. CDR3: CASAEAGEADTQYF. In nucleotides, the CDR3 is TGTGCCAGCGCGGAGGCGGGGGAGGCAGATACGCAGTATTTT.

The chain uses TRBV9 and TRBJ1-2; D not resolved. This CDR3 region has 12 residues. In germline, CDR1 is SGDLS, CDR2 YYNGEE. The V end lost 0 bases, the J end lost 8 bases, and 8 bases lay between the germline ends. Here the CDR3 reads CASSVGGMGYTF. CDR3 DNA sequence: TGTGCCAGCAGCGTAGGAGGGATGGGCTACACCTTC.

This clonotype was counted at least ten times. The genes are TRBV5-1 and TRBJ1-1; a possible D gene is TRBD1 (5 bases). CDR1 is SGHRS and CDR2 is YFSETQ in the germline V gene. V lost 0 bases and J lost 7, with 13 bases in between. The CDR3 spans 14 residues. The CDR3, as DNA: TGCGCCAGCAGCTTGGGAGATGAAAGGGGTGAAGCTTTCTTT. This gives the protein CASSLGDERGEAFF.

The CDR3 is CSASPKRTEAFF. DNA of the CDR3: TGCAGTGCTAGCCCAAAGAGGACTGAAGCTTTCTTT. The chain carries TRBV20-1 and TRBJ1-1, with D hard to call. The CDR3 is 12 amino acids. Germline loops: CDR1 DFQATT, CDR2 SNEGSKA (reference sequence). The V gene lost 3 bases and the J gene lost 5 bases, with 10 bases spanning the gap.

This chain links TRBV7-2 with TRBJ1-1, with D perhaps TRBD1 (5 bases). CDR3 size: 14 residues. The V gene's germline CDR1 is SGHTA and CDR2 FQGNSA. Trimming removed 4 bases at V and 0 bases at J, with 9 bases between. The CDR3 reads CASSSDSVNTEAFF. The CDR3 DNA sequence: TGTGCCAGCAGCTCCGACAGCGTGAACACTGAAGCTTTCTTT.